Given below is one T cell receptor (beta chain) in context. The assay was immunoSEQ multiplex PCR, and TCRdb's table has in-frame clones only and misses some. This sample has about 95,000 clones, with 85% found just once. Germline V CDR1 and CDR2: MNHEY, SVGAGI. The CDR3 is made up of 14 amino acids. The germline V and J ends were trimmed by 4 bases and 6 bases, with 15 bases remaining between them. This sample is part of a study of cytomegalovirus exposure and HLA in healthy donors. The chain couples TRBV6-5 to TRBJ1-1; D may be TRBD1 (6 bases). The sequence was obtained from a man aged 18-30 years in good health and CMV-seropositive. Sequenced material: PBMCs. Here the CDR3 DNA reads TGTGCCAGCAGTTTGGACGAGGGGGGGCCTGAAGCTTTCTTT. It is translated as CASSLDEGGPEAFF.